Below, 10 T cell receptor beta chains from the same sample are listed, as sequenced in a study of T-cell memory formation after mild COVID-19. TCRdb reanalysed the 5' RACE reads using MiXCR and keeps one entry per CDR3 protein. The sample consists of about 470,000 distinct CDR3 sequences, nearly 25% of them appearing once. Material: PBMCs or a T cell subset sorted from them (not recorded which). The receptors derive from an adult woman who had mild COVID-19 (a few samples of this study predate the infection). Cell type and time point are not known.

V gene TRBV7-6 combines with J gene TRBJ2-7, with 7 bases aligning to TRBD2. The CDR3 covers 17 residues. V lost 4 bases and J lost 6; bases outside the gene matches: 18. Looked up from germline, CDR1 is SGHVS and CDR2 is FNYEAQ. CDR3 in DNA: TGTGCCAGCAGCTCCGGCCCTGGCGGCGGGAGTTTGACCGAGCAGTACTTC. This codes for CASSSGPGGGSLTEQYF.

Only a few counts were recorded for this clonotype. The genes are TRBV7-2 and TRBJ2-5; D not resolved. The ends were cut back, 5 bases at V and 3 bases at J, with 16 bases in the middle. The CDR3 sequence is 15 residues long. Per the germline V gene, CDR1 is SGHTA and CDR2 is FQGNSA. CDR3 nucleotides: TGTGCCAGCAGCGGTGTAGCCCAGGAAAAAGAGACCCAGTACTTC. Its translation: CASSGVAQEKETQYF.

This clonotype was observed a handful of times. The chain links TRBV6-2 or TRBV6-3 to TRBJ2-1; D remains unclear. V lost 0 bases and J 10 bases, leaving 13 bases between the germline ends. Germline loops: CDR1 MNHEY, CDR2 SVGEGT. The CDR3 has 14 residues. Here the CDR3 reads CASSYSDLKEEQFF. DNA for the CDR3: TGTGCCAGCAGTTACTCCGACCTCAAGGAGGAGCAGTTCTTC.

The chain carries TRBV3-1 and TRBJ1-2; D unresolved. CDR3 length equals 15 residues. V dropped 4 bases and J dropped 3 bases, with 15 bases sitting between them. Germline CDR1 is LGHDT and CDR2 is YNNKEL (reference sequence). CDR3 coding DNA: TGTGCCAGCAGCCCATCGGACTATGGGGACTATGGCTACACCTTC. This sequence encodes CASSPSDYGDYGYTF.

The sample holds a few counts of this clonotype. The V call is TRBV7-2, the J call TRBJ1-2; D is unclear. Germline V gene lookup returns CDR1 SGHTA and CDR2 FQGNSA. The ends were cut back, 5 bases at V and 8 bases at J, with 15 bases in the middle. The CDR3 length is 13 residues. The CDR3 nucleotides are TGTGCCAGCAGCCCTTCCGGGCCCCAGGGCTACACCTTC. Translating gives CASSPSGPQGYTF.

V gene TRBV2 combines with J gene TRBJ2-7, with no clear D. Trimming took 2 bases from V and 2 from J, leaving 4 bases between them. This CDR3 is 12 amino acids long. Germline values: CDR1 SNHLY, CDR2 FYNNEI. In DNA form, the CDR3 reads TGTGCCAGCAGTGAACACACCTACGAGCAGTACTTC. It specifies CASSEHTYEQYF.

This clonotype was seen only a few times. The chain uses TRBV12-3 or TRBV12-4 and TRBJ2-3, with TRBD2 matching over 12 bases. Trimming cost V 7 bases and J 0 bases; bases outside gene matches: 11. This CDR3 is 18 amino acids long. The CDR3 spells CASNPPPGLAGSTDTQYF. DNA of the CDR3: TGTGCCAGCAATCCTCCCCCGGGACTAGCGGGTAGCACAGATACGCAGTATTTT.

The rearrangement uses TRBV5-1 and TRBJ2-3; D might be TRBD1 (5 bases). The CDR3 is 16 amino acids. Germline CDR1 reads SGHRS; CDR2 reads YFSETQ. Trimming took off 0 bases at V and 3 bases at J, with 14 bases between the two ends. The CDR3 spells CASSLGTQGRTDTQYF. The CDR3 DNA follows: TGCGCCAGCAGCTTGGGGACCCAGGGTCGGACAGATACGCAGTATTTT.

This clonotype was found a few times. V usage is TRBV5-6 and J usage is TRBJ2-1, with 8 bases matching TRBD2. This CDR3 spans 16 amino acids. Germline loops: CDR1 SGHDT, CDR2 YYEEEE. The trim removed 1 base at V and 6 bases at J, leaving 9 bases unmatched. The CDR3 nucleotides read TGTGCCAGCAGCTTGAGATCGGGAGGGCCCTTCAATGAGCAGTTCTTC. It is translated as CASSLRSGGPFNEQFF. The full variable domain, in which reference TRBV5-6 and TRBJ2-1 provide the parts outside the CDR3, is DAGVTQSPTHLIKTRGQQVTLRCSPKSGHDTVSWYQQALGQGPQFIFQYYEEEERQRGNFPDRFSGHQFPNYSSELNVNALLLGDSALYLCASSLRSGGPFNEQFFGPGTRLTVL.

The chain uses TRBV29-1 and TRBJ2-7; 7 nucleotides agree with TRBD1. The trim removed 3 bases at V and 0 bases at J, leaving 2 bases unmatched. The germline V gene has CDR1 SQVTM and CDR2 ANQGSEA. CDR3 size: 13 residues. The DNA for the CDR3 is TGCAGCGTTGATCGACAGGGCTCCTACGAGCAGTACTTC. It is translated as CSVDRQGSYEQYF.